The 24 T cell receptor beta chains below all came from one sample that was sequenced in a study of PD-1 blockade in classical Hodgkin lymphoma. Time point in this sample: cycle 4 day 1 (C4D1), after less than seven weeks of nivolumab. After autologous stem cell transplantation all patients relapsed, and prior brentuximab vedotin exposure differed between cohorts. Libraries were prepared by immunoSEQ multiplex PCR; TCRdb keeps only in-frame clonotypes and omits some of them. The top ten hold about 20% of the sample, which has about 47,000 clones, about 80% seen once. The specimen was peripheral blood mononuclear cells (PBMCs), collected before the fourth cycle of nivolumab. The source of these receptors is a human donor with classical Hodgkin lymphoma.

The chain is built from TRBV4-1 and TRBJ2-4; D is ambiguous. The CDR3 totals 17 residues. Germline values: CDR1 MGHRA, CDR2 YSYEKL. The ends were cut back, 1 base at V and 7 bases at J, with 20 bases in the middle. Here the CDR3 DNA reads TGCGCCAGCAGCCAAGTTGTCTCTTCTTTCCTTAGTAACATTCAGTACTTC. Residues: CASSQVVSSFLSNIQYF.

This rearrangement joins TRBV5-1 to TRBJ2-1; no clear D gene. Germline CDR1 reads SGHRS; CDR2 reads YFSETQ. V shed 0 bases and J shed 4 bases, with 5 bases lying between them. The CDR3 contains 13 residues. The CDR3, as DNA: TGCGCCAGCAGCTTGGACGTTTACAATGAGCAGTTCTTC. Translated: CASSLDVYNEQFF.

This chain joins TRBV7-2 and TRBJ2-1; 8 nucleotides match TRBD1. Germline V gene data show CDR1 as SGHTA and CDR2 as FQGNSA. The CDR3 totals 14 residues. The V gene end was trimmed by 5 bases and the J gene end by 4 bases; junction bases not matched to a gene: 4. The CDR3 sequence: CASSLGQAYNEQFF. The CDR3 nucleotides read TGTGCCAGCAGCCTGGGACAGGCTTACAATGAGCAGTTCTTC.

J is TRBJ1-1 and V is TRBV7-9; D remains unclear. Germline CDR1 SEHNR, CDR2 FQNEAQ (reference sequence). There are 13 residues in the CDR3. The germline V and J ends were trimmed by 4 bases and 1 base, with 7 bases remaining between them. The CDR3 nucleotides are TGTGCCAGCAGCTACGGTCCGAACACTGAAGCTTTCTTT. Translating gives CASSYGPNTEAFF.

The chain carries TRBV30 and TRBJ2-5; D remains ambiguous. The DNA end lines up better with TRBJ2-7; the J call may be wrong. The CDR3 totals 10 residues. Germline values: CDR1 GTSNPN, CDR2 SVGIG (reference sequence). The CDR3 DNA reads as TGTGCCTGGAGCGCCAACGAGCAGTACTTC. This encodes CAWSANEQYF.

This clone appeared a few times. The J gene is TRBJ1-1, the V gene TRBV9; tentatively, D is TRBD1 (5 bases). Germline CDR1 reads SGDLS; CDR2 reads YYNGEE. V was pared by 4 bases and J by 1 base, with 17 bases between. The CDR3 is 16 residues long. The CDR3 DNA sequence: TGTGCCAGCAGCTCCGCACCTCAAACAGGGAACACTGAAGCTTTCTTT. The encoded protein is CASSSAPQTGNTEAFF.

There are a few counts of this clone. The gene calls are TRBV9 and TRBJ1-2; D unresolved. The length of the CDR3 is 11 residues. CDR1 SGDLS and CDR2 YYNGEE come from the germline V gene. The V and J ends lost 3 bases and 4 bases respectively, with 4 bases between them. In nucleotides, the CDR3 is TGTGCCAGCAGCGGTCCCTATGGCTACACCTTC. Translated: CASSGPYGYTF.

This sequence joins TRBV30 and TRBJ1-1; D not certain. The V gene's germline CDR1 is GTSNPN and CDR2 SVGIG (reference sequence). The CDR3 is 12 amino acids. Trimming stripped 1 base from V and 7 bases from J, with 10 bases between. The chain's CDR3 is CAWSAVSLEAFF. CDR3 DNA sequence: TGTGCCTGGAGTGCCGTGTCACTTGAAGCTTTCTTT.

Concerning this clone: Other DNA sequences within the sample encode an identical CDR3. The chain is built from TRBV9 and TRBJ2-2; TRBD1 agrees at 8 bases. The CDR3 extends over 15 amino acids. V trimming: 0 bases; J trimming: 5 bases; junction bases outside the gene matches: 3. Germline lookup yields CDR1 SGDLS and CDR2 YYNGEE. CDR3 in DNA: TGTGCCAGCAGCGTAGAAACAGGGGGGACCGGGGAGCTGTTTTTT. Encoded protein: CASSVETGGTGELFF.

This chain connects TRBV7-8 to TRBJ2-7, with D possibly TRBD1 on 6 matching bases. From germline, CDR1 is SGHVS and CDR2 FQNEAQ. V was trimmed by 1 base and J by 10 bases, leaving 20 bases between them. The CDR3 length is 15 residues. Written as DNA, the CDR3 is TGTGCCAGCAGCTTAGGAAGGTTACAGGGAACTTATCAGTACTTC. Encoded protein: CASSLGRLQGTYQYF.

The rearrangement links TRBV6-5 to TRBJ2-1; weak D call: TRBD2 (5 bases). V was cut by 4 bases and J by 0 bases, with 13 bases left in between. The CDR3 is made up of 16 amino acids. Germline V gene lookup returns CDR1 MNHEY and CDR2 SVGAGI. CDR3 bases: TGTGCCAGCAGTTCCCAGATGGGGAGCTCCTACAATGAGCAGTTCTTC. Translation gives CASSSQMGSSYNEQFF.

With respect to this clone: It may be a read error: a sequence one base away is much more abundant. The genes are TRBV5-8 and TRBJ2-7, with D possibly being TRBD2 (6 bases). The CDR3 totals 13 residues. Germline-derived CDR1 and CDR2 are SGHTS and YDEGEE. V was shortened by 3 bases and J by 7 bases, with 14 bases between the two germline ends. This chain's CDR3 is CASSSLRGYEQYF. Here the CDR3 DNA reads TGTGCCAGCAGCTCGCTTCGGGGGTATGAGCAGTACTTC.

The V and J genes are TRBV4-1 and TRBJ2-7; 9 positions agree with TRBD1. This CDR3 has 16 residues. The germline CDR1 and CDR2 sequences are MGHRA and YSYEKL. V lost 1 base, J lost 6 bases, and 10 bases stayed unmatched. CDR3 DNA sequence: TGCGCCAGCAGCCAAGTCGGAGGACAGGGGAGACCCGAGCAGTACTTC. Translation: CASSQVGGQGRPEQYF.

Points on this clone: Other DNA sequences from this sample encode an identical CDR3 as well. The chain uses TRBV7-3 and TRBJ1-2, with a weak D call TRBD1 (5 bases). Germline lookup yields CDR1 SGHTA and CDR2 FQGTGA. Trimming took off 5 bases at V and 7 bases at J, with 14 bases between the two ends. The CDR3 has 13 amino acids. CDR3 region: CASSPQAGLGYTF. The CDR3 DNA sequence: TGTGCCAGCAGCCCTCAAGCGGGGCTTGGCTACACCTTC.

This clone is classed as medium-sized. This chain links TRBV9 with TRBJ2-1; TRBD2 aligns across 13 bases. The CDR3 is 16 amino acids. With 0 bases clipped from V and 10 bases from J, the junction kept 7 bases outside the gene matches. Germline lookup yields CDR1 SGDLS and CDR2 YYNGEE. CDR3 coding DNA: TGTGCCAGCAGCGTAGCTACCGGACTAGCGGGGGACGAGCAGTTCTTC. Its translation is CASSVATGLAGDEQFF.

The chain uses TRBV5-1 and TRBJ1-1; 7 bases fit TRBD1. The junction had 12 bases not matched to a gene; V was cut back by 6 bases and J by 1 base. Germline V lookup: CDR1 SGHRS, CDR2 YFSETQ. CDR3 size: 16 residues. The CDR3 loop is CASTKYGTDENTEAFF. The DNA for the CDR3 is TGCGCCAGCACGAAATACGGGACAGATGAGAACACTGAAGCTTTCTTT.

The chain combines TRBV28 with TRBJ1-2; 9 bases match TRBD1. The V segment lost 6 bases and the J segment 0 bases; nucleotides outside the gene matches: 5. CDR3 length equals 15 residues. Germline lookup yields CDR1 MDHEN and CDR2 SYDVKM. CDR3 DNA: TGTGCCAGCAGCTCACAGGGGGCCCCTAACTATGGCTACACCTTC. This sequence encodes CASSSQGAPNYGYTF.

V usage is TRBV27 and J usage is TRBJ2-1, with 9 bases matching TRBD1. J gave up 7 bases and V 8 bases, and 9 bases lay outside the gene matches. Germline assignment: CDR1 MNHEY and CDR2 SMNVEV (reference sequence). The CDR3 contains 14 residues. The CDR3 sequence is CASSFGTGLNEQFF. As DNA, the CDR3 is TGTGCCAGCTCTTTCGGGACAGGGCTGAATGAGCAGTTCTTC.

The chain carries TRBV7-9 and TRBJ2-7; D may be TRBD2 (6 bases). The CDR3 spans 15 residues. Germline CDR1 SEHNR, CDR2 FQNEAQ (reference sequence). V shed 2 bases and J shed 0 bases, with 11 bases lying between them. CDR3 sequence (DNA): TGTGCCAGCAGCTTAATGGCGGGAAACTCCTACGAGCAGTACTTC. Translating gives CASSLMAGNSYEQYF.

The chain links TRBV27 to TRBJ2-1; TRBD2 matches at 10 bases. From germline, CDR1 is MNHEY and CDR2 SMNVEV (reference sequence). V shed 6 bases and J 6 bases; nucleotides not matched to a gene: 11. The CDR3 runs to 16 residues. CDR3 loop: CASRQGRTSGVNEQFF. In nucleotides, the CDR3 is TGTGCCAGCAGACAGGGTAGGACTAGCGGTGTCAATGAGCAGTTCTTC.

This chain connects TRBV7-9 to TRBJ2-4, with 10 bases that match TRBD2. Trimming removed 1 base from V and 1 base from J; junction bases left unmatched: 7. The CDR3 is 18 residues long. Germline V gene sequence: CDR1 SEHNR, CDR2 FQNEAQ (reference sequence). CDR3 sequence (DNA): TGTGCCAGCAGCTTAGGAAGCGGGGGGGCCTCGGCCAAAAACATTCAGTACTTC. The encoded protein is CASSLGSGGASAKNIQYF.

This clone was counted a single time. The chain uses TRBV29-1 and TRBJ1-3; no clear D gene. The V end lost 4 bases, the J end lost 0 bases, and 4 bases lay between the germline ends. The CDR3 has 12 amino acids. Germline V gene data show CDR1 as SQVTM and CDR2 as ANQGSEA. CDR3 DNA sequence: TGCAGCGTTGGAGCCTCTGGAAACACCATATATTTT. This gives the protein CSVGASGNTIYF.

This clone appeared a few times. The chain links TRBV23-1 to TRBJ2-2; 7 bases are shared with TRBD1. TRBV23-1 is marked as an open reading frame, function uncertain. The CDR3 contains 21 residues. The V segment lost 7 bases and the J segment 6 bases; nucleotides outside the gene matches: 29. CDR3 sequence reads: CASIQCRCQLDRRSKAGELFF. CDR3 nucleotide sequence: TGCGCCAGCATACAATGTAGGTGCCAACTGGACAGGAGATCTAAGGCCGGGGAGCTGTTTTTT.

This clone occurred a few times. The chain links TRBV19 to TRBJ2-3; 8 bases match TRBD2. CDR1 and CDR2 (germline): LNHDA, SQIVND (reference sequence). This CDR3 spans 13 amino acids. The V gene end was trimmed by 4 bases and the J gene end by 5 bases; junction bases not matched to a gene: 2. The CDR3 bases are TGTGCCAGTAGTAGCGGGGGGAGAGATACGCAGTATTTT. It specifies CASSSGGRDTQYF.